This T cell receptor beta chain was sequenced in a study of T cell changes during pregnancy in multiple sclerosis. The assay was immunoSEQ multiplex PCR, and TCRdb's table has in-frame clones only and misses some. The sample consists of around 33,000 clones, roughly 87% of them appearing once. Germline values: CDR1 MNHEY, CDR2 SVGAGI. V lost 4 bases and J 7 bases, leaving 16 bases between the germline ends. The CDR3 has 14 amino acids. This material consisted of CD8+ T cells from peripheral blood mononuclear cells, taken before pregnancy. The chain employs TRBV6-5 and TRBJ1-1; unclear D gene. The clonotype originates from a female donor with multiple sclerosis, enrolled in a pregnancy study. Here the CDR3 reads CASSSRTGRSEAFF. Written as DNA, the CDR3 is TGTGCCAGCAGTTCCCGGACGGGGAGGAGTGAAGCTTTCTTT.